The present T cell receptor beta chain was sequenced within a study of OX40 agonist ivuxolimab in advanced cancers. The wider study: The diagnoses of dose-escalation patients were hepatocellular carcinoma, melanoma, renal cell or head and neck cancer. Prior checkpoint blockade (anti-PD-1, anti-PD-L1 or anti-CTLA-4) was permitted; around 39% had it.

V lost 1 base and J 4 bases, leaving 14 bases between the germline ends. Germline lookup yields CDR1 SGHAT and CDR2 FQNNGV. CDR3 size: 16 residues. Study-wide findings and caveats: More expanded clones were seen, on average, in CD8+ T cells than in CD4+.

Note on this clone: Its specificity is unknown.

Here immunoSEQ multiplex PCR was the method, and the copy in TCRdb shows in-frame clones only, minus some. The sample has tens of thousands of clones, 85% to 95% seen once. This sample comprised CD4+ or CD8+ T cells sorted from blood, obtained in a trial of the OX40 agonist ivuxolimab. V and J are TRBV11-2 and TRBJ2-1; either TRBD1 or TRBD2 may supply D (5 bases each). The source of this sequence is an adult with an advanced solid tumor such as melanoma, head and neck, liver or kidney cancer. CDR3 residues: CASSLVGEGIYNEQFF. The CDR3 DNA reads TGTGCCAGCAGCTTAGTTGGCGAGGGGATTTACAATGAGCAGTTCTTC.